These 13 T cell receptor beta chains came from one sample sequenced in a study of blood T cells in healthy people across ages. Alongside a J-beta primer mix, a sample-barcoded 5' primer served in a second PCR lasting about 7 to 11 cycles. TCRdb passed the 5' RACE reads through MiXCR, listing each CDR3 protein once. The repertoire holds under 1 million distinct CDR3 sequences, around 43% seen once, with roughly 19% in the top ten. Material: blood. The receptors were gathered from a man in his sixties in good health.

The chain is built from TRBV7-9 and TRBJ2-7; TRBD1 might be the D (6 bases). V was pared by 6 bases and J by 7 bases, with 13 bases between. The germline V gene has CDR1 SEHNR and CDR2 FQNEAQ (reference sequence). The CDR3 is made up of 12 amino acids. CDR3 nucleotide sequence: TGTGCCAGCAGTCCGGGACAATGGGAGCAGTACTTC. It specifies CASSPGQWEQYF. The full variable domain, its missing parts supplied by reference TRBV7-9 and TRBJ2-7, is DTGVSQNPRHKITKRGQNVTFRCDPISEHNRLYWYRQTLGQGPEFLTYFQNEAQLEKSRLLSDRFSAERPKGSFSTLEIQRTEQGDSAMYLCASSPGQWEQYFGPGTRLTVT.

The rearrangement links TRBV9 to TRBJ2-5; 7 nucleotides agree with TRBD1. The J call may not be correct, given that the DNA end is closer to TRBJ2-7. Per the germline V gene, CDR1 is SGDLS and CDR2 is YYNGEE. The CDR3 runs to 15 residues. The CDR3 spells CASSPAGGYSYEQYF. The CDR3 DNA follows: TGTGCCAGCAGCCCCGCAGGGGGATACTCCTACGAGCAGTACTTC.

A few counts support this clonotype. The V call is TRBV20-1, the J call TRBJ2-7; a weak D match, TRBD1 (6 bases). Trimming removed 0 bases at V and 5 bases at J, with 17 bases between. This CDR3 is 15 amino acids long. Germline V gene lookup returns CDR1 DFQATT and CDR2 SNEGSKA (reference sequence). CDR3 amino acids: CSARDRRQGKHEQYF. In DNA, the CDR3 is TGCAGTGCTAGAGATAGAAGGCAGGGGAAGCACGAGCAGTACTTC.

The chain recombines TRBV7-2 with TRBJ2-1; D is unresolved. The CDR3 extends over 12 amino acids. Germline-derived CDR1 and CDR2 are SGHTA and FQGNSA. The ends were cut back, 3 bases at V and 5 bases at J, with 5 bases in the middle. In DNA, the CDR3 is TGTGCCAGCAGCTTTTGGGACAATGAGCAGTTCTTC. Encoded protein: CASSFWDNEQFF.

This clonotype came up once. This chain joins TRBV20-1 and TRBJ2-1; possibly TRBD1 for D (6 bases). V lost 5 bases to trimming and J lost 2 bases, with 13 bases between them. Germline V gives CDR1 DFQATT, CDR2 SNEGSKA (reference sequence). CDR3 length: 14 residues. This CDR3 reads CSAPGQSAYNEQFF. In DNA, the CDR3 is TGCAGTGCTCCAGGACAGAGTGCCTACAATGAGCAGTTCTTC.

The chain is built from TRBV9 and TRBJ2-1, with 7 bases aligning to TRBD2. V was pared by 4 bases and J by 0 bases, with 7 bases of the junction left unmatched. The germline CDR1 and CDR2 sequences are SGDLS and YYNGEE. The CDR3 loop spans 16 amino acids. For the CDR3, the DNA is TGTGCCAGCAGCCTATTACTAGCGAGCTCCTACAATGAGCAGTTCTTC. Its translation is CASSLLLASSYNEQFF.

This clonotype was picked up one time. The chain carries TRBV29-1 and TRBJ1-3; a possible D gene is TRBD1 (6 bases). CDR1 and CDR2 (germline): SQVTM, ANQGSEA. The CDR3 covers 12 residues. Trimming shortened V by 6 bases and J by 3 bases, and 9 bases separated the two germline ends. Here the CDR3 DNA reads TGCAGCGTGAGGACAGTTGGAAACACCATATATTTT. This codes for CSVRTVGNTIYF.

This chain joins TRBV6-5 and TRBJ2-6; D is uncertain. The CDR3 length is 14 residues. Trimming removed 2 bases from V and 7 bases from J, with 9 bases in between. Germline V gene data show CDR1 as MNHEY and CDR2 as SVGAGI. The CDR3 sequence: CASSYTLSANVLTF. CDR3 nucleotides: TGTGCCAGCAGTTACACCCTTAGTGCCAACGTCCTGACTTTC.

This clonotype was counted between two and nine times. V usage is TRBV7-2 and J usage is TRBJ2-3; possible D gene TRBD1, 6 bases. CDR1 is SGHTA and CDR2 is FQGNSA in the germline V gene. This CDR3 comprises 14 residues. Trimming took 4 bases from V and 2 from J, leaving 10 bases between them. The CDR3 DNA sequence: TGTGCCAGCAGCTCCCGACAGGTCACAGATACGCAGTATTTT. This gives the protein CASSSRQVTDTQYF.

This clonotype was seen more than once but under ten times. The CDR3 coding sequence is TGCGCCAGCAGCCAGGCGACAGGGGGGATTAGGCCCCGGCCCCAGCATTTT. Its protein product is CASSQATGGIRPRPQHF. The chain is built from TRBV4-1 and TRBJ1-5, with 9 bases aligning to TRBD1. Trimming cost V 3 bases and J 9 bases; bases outside gene matches: 15. Germline assignment: CDR1 MGHRA and CDR2 YSYEKL. This CDR3 spans 17 amino acids.

The V call is TRBV6-5, the J call TRBJ2-1, with TRBD1 identical over 8 bases. CDR1 and CDR2 from the germline V gene are MNHEY and SVGAGI. V dropped 6 bases and J dropped 9; count of bases not matched to a gene: 7. The CDR3 length is 13 residues. The CDR3 DNA sequence: TGTGCCAGCAGGGTGGACAGGGCTTCTGAGCAGTTCTTC. Amino acid sequence: CASRVDRASEQFF.

This clonotype has a handful of counts. The chain links TRBV20-1 to TRBJ2-3; D is possibly TRBD2 (5 bases). CDR1 is DFQATT, CDR2 SNEGSKA, per germline (reference sequence). Trimming left V 3 bases short and J 6 bases short, with 13 bases between. The CDR3 is made up of 13 amino acids. The CDR3 DNA reads as TGCAGTGCTAGTGCCGGGGTTTTTGATACGCAGTATTTT. Its translation is CSASAGVFDTQYF.

V is TRBV9 and J is TRBJ1-1; TRBD1 might be the D (5 bases). V dropped 6 bases and J dropped 1 base, with 13 bases sitting between them. The CDR3 loop spans 14 amino acids. The germline V gene has CDR1 SGDLS and CDR2 YYNGEE. CDR3 sequence: CASTPGAENTEAFF. CDR3 in DNA: TGTGCCAGCACCCCTGGGGCAGAGAACACTGAAGCTTTCTTT.